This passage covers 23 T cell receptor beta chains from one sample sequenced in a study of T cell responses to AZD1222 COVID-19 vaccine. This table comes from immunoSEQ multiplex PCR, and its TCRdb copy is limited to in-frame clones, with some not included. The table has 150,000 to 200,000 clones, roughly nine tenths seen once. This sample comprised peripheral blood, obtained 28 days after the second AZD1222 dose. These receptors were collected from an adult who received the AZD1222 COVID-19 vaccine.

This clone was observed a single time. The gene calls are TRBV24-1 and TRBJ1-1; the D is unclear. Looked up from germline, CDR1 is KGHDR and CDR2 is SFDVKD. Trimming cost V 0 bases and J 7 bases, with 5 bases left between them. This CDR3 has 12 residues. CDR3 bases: TGTGCCACCAGTGATTTGTCCGGTGAAGCTTTCTTT. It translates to CATSDLSGEAFF.

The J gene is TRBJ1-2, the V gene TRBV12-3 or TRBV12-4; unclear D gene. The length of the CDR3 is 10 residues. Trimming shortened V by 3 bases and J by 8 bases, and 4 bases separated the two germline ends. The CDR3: CASSLRGYTF. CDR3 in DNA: TGTGCCAGCAGTTTGCGCGGCTACACCTTC.

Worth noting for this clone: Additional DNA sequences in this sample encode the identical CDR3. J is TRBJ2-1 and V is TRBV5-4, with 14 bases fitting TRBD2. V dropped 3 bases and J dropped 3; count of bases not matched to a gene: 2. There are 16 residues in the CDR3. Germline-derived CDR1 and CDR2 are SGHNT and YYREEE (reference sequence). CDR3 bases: TGTGCCAGCAGCTCAGGGACTAGCGGGGGCTACAATGAGCAGTTCTTC. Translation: CASSSGTSGGYNEQFF. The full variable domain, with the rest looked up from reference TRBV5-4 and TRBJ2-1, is ETGVTQSPTHLIKTRGQQVTLRCSSQSGHNTVSWYQQALGQGPQFIFQYYREEENGRGNFPPRFSGLQFPNYSSELNVNALELDDSALYLCASSSGTSGGYNEQFFGPGTRLTVL.

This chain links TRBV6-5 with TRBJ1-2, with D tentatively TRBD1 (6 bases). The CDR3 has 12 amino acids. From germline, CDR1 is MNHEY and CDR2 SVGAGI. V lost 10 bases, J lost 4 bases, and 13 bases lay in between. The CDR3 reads CAMQTGPYGYTF. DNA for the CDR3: TGTGCCATGCAGACAGGACCCTATGGCTACACCTTC.

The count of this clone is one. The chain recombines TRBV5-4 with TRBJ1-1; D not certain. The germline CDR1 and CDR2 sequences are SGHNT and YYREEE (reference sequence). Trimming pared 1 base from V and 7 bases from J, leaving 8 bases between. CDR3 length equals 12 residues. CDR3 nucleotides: TGTGCCAGCAGCTTGTTTCCGCTTGAAGCTTTCTTT. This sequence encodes CASSLFPLEAFF.

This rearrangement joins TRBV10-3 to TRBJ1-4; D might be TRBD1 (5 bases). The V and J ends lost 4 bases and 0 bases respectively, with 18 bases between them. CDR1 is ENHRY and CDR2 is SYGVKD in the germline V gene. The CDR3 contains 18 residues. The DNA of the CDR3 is TGTGCCATCAGTGCCGCCCCGGGGGGGTTTGCAACTAATGAAAAACTGTTTTTT. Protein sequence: CAISAAPGGFATNEKLFF.

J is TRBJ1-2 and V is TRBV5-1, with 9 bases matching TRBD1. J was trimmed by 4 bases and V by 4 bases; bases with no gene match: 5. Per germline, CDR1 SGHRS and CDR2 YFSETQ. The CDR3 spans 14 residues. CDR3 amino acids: CASSAGQGGYGYTF. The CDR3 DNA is TGCGCCAGCAGCGCGGGACAGGGCGGCTATGGCTACACCTTC.

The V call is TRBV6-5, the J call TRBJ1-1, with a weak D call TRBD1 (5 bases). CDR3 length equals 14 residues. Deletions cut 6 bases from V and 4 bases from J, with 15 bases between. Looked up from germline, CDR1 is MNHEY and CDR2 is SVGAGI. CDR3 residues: CASRPPAGGTEAFF. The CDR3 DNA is TGTGCCAGCAGACCCCCGGCGGGGGGCACTGAAGCTTTCTTT.

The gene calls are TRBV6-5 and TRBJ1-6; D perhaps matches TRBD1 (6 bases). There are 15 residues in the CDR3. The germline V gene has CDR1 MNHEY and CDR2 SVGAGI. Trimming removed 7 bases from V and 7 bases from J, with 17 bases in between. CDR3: CASTPLTTGNSPLHF. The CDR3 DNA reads TGTGCCAGCACCCCACTTACTACAGGGAATTCACCCCTCCACTTT.

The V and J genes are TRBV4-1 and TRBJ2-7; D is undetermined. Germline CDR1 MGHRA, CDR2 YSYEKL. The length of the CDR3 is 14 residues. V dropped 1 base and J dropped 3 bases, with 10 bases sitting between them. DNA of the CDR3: TGCGCCAGCAGCCAAGGTCCAGGCAGCTACGAGCAGTACTTC. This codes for CASSQGPGSYEQYF.

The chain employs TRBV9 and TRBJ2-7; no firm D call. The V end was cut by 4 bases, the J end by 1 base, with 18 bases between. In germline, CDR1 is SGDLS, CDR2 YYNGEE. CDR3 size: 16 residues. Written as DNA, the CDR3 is TGTGCCAGCAGCCCGACGAGCGAGTACAATTCCTACGAGCAGTACTTC. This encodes CASSPTSEYNSYEQYF.

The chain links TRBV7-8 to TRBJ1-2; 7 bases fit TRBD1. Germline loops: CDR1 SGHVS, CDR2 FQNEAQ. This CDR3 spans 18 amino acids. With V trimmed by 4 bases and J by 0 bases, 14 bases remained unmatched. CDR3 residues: CASSSTDRVAYANYGYTF. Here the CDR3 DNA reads TGTGCCAGCAGCTCAACTGACAGGGTCGCCTATGCTAACTATGGCTACACCTTC.

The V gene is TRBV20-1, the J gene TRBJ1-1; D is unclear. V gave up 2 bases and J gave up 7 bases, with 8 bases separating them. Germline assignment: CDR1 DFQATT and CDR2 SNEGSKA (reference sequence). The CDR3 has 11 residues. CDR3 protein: CSARKPIEAFF. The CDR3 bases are TGCAGTGCTAGAAAGCCCATTGAAGCTTTCTTT.

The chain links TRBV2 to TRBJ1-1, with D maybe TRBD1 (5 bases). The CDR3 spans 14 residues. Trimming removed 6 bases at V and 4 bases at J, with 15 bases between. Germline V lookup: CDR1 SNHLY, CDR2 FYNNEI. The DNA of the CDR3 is TGTGCCAGCAGGATGGGACGGTTGGGCACTGAAGCTTTCTTT. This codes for CASRMGRLGTEAFF.

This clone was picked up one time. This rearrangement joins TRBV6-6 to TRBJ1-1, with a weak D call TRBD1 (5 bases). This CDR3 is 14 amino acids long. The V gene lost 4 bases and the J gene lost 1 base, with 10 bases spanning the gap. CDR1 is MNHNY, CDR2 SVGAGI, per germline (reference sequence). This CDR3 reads CASSWGGGNTEAFF. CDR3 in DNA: TGTGCCAGCAGTTGGGGGGGTGGGAACACTGAAGCTTTCTTT.

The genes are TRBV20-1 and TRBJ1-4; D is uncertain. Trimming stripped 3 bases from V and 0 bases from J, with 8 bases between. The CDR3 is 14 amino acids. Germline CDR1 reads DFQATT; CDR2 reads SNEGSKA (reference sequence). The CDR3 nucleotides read TGCAGTGCTAGTACGGGTGCAACTAATGAAAAACTGTTTTTT. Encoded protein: CSASTGATNEKLFF.

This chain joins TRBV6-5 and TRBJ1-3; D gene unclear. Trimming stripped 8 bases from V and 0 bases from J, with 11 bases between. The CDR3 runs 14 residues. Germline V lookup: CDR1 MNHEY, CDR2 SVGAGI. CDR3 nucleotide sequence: TGTGCCAGCGGAGTACGGGGCTCTGGAAACACCATATATTTT. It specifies CASGVRGSGNTIYF.

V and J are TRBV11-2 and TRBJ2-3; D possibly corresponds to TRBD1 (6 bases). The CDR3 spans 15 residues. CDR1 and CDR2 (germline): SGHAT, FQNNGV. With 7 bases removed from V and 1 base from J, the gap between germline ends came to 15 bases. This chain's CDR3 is CASNPTGLGTDTQYF. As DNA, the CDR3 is TGTGCCAGCAACCCCACAGGGTTGGGCACAGATACGCAGTATTTT.

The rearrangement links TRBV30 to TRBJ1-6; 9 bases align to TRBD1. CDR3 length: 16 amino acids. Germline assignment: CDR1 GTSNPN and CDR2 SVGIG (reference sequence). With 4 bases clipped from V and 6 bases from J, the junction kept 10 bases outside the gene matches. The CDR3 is CAWTPDRGGGNSPLHF. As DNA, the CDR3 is TGTGCCTGGACCCCGGACAGGGGAGGGGGTAATTCACCCCTCCACTTT.

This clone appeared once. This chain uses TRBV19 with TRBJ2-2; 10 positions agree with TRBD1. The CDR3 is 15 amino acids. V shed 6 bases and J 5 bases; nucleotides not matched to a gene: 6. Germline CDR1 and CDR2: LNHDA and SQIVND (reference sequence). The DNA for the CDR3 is TGTGCCAGTAGGGGACAGGGGTCGGAAACCGGGGAGCTGTTTTTT. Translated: CASRGQGSETGELFF.

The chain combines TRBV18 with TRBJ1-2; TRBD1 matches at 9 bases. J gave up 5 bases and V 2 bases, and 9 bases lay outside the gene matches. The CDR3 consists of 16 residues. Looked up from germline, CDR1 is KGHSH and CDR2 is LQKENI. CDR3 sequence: CASSPKGQGGFYGYTF. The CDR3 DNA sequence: TGTGCCAGCTCACCAAAGGGACAGGGAGGTTTTTATGGCTACACCTTC.

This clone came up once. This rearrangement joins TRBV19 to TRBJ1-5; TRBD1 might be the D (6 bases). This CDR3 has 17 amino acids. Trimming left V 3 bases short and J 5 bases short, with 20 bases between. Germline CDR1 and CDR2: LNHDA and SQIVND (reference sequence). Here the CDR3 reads CASSISPRQGLDQPQHF. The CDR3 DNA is TGTGCCAGTAGTATTTCCCCTCGGCAGGGGCTAGATCAGCCCCAGCATTTT.

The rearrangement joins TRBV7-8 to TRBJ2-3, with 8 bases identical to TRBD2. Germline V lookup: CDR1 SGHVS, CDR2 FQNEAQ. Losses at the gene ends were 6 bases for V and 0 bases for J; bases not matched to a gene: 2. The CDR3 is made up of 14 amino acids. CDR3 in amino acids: CASRRGVSTDTQYF. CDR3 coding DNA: TGTGCCAGCAGGCGGGGGGTTAGCACAGATACGCAGTATTTT.